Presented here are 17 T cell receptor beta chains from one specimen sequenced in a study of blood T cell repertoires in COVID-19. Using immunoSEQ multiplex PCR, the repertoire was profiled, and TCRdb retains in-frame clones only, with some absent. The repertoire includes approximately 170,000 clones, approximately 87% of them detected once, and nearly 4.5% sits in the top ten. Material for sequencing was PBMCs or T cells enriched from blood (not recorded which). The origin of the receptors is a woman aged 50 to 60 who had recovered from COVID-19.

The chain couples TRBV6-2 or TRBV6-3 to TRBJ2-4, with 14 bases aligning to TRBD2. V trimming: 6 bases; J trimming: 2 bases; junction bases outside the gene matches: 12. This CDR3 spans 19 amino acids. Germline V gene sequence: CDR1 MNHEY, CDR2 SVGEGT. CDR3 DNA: TGTGCCAGCAGCCGTACCCCGGGACTAGCGGGAGTCACCAAAAACATTCAGTACTTC. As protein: CASSRTPGLAGVTKNIQYF.

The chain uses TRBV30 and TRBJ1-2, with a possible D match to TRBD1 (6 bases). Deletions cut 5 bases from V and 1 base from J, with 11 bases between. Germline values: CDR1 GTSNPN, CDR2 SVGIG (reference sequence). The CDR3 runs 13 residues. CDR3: CAWPGGSNYGYTF. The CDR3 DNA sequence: TGTGCCTGGCCTGGGGGCAGTAACTATGGCTACACCTTC.

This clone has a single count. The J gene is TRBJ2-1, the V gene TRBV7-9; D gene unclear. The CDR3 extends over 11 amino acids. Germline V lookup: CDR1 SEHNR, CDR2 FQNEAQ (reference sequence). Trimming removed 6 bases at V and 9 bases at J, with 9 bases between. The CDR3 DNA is TGTGCCAGCAGATACATGGCTGAGCAGTTCTTC. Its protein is CASRYMAEQFF.

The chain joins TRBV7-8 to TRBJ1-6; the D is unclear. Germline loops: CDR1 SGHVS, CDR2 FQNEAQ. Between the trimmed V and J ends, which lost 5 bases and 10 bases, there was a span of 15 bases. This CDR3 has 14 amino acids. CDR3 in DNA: TGTGCCAGCAGCCCCATTATCCTGGCATCACCCCTCCACTTT. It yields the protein CASSPIILASPLHF.

CDR3 DNA sequence: TGTGCCAGCAGCGTAGCTCAGGCCAACACTGAAGCTTTCTTT. Translating gives CASSVAQANTEAFF. The rearrangement uses TRBV9 and TRBJ1-1; D is uncertain. Germline CDR1 SGDLS, CDR2 YYNGEE. Between the trimmed V and J ends, which lost 0 bases and 2 bases, there was a span of 8 bases. The CDR3 spans 14 residues.

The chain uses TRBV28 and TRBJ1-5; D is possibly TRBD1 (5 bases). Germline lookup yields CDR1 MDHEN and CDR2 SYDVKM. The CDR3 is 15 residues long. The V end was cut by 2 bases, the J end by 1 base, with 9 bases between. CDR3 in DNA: TGTGCCAGCAGTTTAGTTTGGACAAGCAATCAGCCCCAGCATTTT. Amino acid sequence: CASSLVWTSNQPQHF.

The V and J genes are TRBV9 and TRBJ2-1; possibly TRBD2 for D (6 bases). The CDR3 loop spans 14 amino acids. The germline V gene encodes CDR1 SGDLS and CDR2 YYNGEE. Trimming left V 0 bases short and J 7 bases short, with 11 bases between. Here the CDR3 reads CASSVAVGGNEQFF. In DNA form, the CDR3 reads TGTGCCAGCAGCGTAGCAGTTGGAGGGAATGAGCAGTTCTTC.

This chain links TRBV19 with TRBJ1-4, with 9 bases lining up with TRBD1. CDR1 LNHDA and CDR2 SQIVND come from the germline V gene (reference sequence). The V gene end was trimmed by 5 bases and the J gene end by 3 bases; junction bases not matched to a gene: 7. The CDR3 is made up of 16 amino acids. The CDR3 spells CASSLAGTGSNEKLFF. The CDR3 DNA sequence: TGTGCCAGTAGTTTGGCCGGGACAGGGTCTAATGAAAAACTGTTTTTT.

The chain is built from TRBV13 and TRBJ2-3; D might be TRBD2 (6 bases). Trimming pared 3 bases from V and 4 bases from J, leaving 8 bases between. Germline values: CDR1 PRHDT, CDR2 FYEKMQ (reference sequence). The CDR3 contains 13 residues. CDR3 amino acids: CASSLGGPDTQYF. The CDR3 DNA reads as TGTGCCAGCAGCTTGGGGGGTCCAGATACGCAGTATTTT.

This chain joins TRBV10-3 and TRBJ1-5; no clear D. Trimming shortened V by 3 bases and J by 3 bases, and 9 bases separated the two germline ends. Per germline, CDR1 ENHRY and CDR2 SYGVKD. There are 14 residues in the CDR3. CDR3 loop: CAISDNGVNQPQHF. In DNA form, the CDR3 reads TGTGCCATCAGTGATAACGGGGTCAATCAGCCCCAGCATTTT.

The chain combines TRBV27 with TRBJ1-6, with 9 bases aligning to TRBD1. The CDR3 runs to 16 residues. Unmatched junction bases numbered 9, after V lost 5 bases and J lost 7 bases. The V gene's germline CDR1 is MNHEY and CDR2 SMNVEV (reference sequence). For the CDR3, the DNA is TGTGCCAGCAGTATGAAATCCGGGACAGGGAATTCACCCCTCCACTTT. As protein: CASSMKSGTGNSPLHF.

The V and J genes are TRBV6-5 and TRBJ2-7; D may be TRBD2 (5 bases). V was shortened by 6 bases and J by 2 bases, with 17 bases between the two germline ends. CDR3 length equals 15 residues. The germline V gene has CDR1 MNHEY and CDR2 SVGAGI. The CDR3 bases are TGTGCCAGCAGCCCACACGAGGGAAGGACCTACGAGCAGTACGTC. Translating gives CASSPHEGRTYEQYV.

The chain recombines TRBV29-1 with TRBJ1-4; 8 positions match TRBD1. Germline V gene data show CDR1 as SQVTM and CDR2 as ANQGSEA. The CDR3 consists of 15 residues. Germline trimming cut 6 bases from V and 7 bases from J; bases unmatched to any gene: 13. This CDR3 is CSVSGGGRGLEKLFF. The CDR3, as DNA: TGCAGCGTAAGCGGAGGAGGCAGGGGGCTTGAAAAACTGTTTTTT. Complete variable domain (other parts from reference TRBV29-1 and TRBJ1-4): SAVISQKPSRDICQRGTSLTIQCQVDSQVTMMFWYRQQPGQSLTLIATANQGSEATYESGFVIDKFPISRPNLTFSTLTVSNMSPEDSSIYLCSVSGGGRGLEKLFFGSGTQLSVL.

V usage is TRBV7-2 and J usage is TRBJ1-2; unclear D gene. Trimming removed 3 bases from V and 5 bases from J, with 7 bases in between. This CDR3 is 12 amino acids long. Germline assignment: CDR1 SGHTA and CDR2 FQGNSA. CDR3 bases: TGTGCCAGCAGCTTCCTCTCGTATGGCTACACCTTC. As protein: CASSFLSYGYTF.

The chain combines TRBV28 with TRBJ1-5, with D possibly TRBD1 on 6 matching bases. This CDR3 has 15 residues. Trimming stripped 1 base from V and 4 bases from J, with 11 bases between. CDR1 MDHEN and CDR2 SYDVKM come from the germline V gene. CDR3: CASSLLGAGNQPQHF. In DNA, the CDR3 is TGTGCCAGCAGTTTATTGGGGGCTGGGAATCAGCCCCAGCATTTT.

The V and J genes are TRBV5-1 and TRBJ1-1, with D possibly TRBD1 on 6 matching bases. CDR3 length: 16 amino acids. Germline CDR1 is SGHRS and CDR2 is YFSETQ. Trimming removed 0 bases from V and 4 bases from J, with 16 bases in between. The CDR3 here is CASSLGVTGTGTEAFF. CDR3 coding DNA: TGCGCCAGCAGCTTGGGGGTTACAGGGACGGGCACTGAAGCTTTCTTT.

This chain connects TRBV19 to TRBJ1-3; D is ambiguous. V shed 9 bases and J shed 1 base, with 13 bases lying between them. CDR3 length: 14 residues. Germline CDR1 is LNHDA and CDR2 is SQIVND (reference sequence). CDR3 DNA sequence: TGTGCCAGCCGATCTTCGGGTTCTGGAAACACCATATATTTT. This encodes CASRSSGSGNTIYF.